The present T cell receptor (beta chain) was sequenced within a study of radiation and T cells in renal cell carcinoma. Germline CDR1 LNHDA, CDR2 SQIVND (reference sequence). The CDR3 is 17 amino acids. V shed 3 bases and J 4 bases; nucleotides not matched to a gene: 10. TCRdb's copy holds only in-frame clones and misses some; the assay was immunoSEQ multiplex PCR. The sample lists around 100,000 clones, around 83% occurring once. Time point indicated: blood 4 weeks post-SBRT, at nephrectomy. Sample treatment: 15 Gy SBRT to primary tumor, nephrectomy 4 weeks later. Sequences were derived from blood, sampled from a patient whose treatment included radiotherapy and nephrectomy. The receptor was isolated from a man in his 60s with renal cell carcinoma. The chain links TRBV19 to TRBJ2-1, with 9 bases lining up with TRBD2. DNA for the CDR3: TGTGCCAGTAGTATGGGGGCTAGCGGGATAGGTTACAATGAGCAGTTCTTC. Protein product: CASSMGASGIGYNEQFF.